The 17 T cell receptor beta chains below come from one sample, sequenced in a study of blood T cell repertoires in COVID-19. Generated by immunoSEQ multiplex PCR, the TCRdb table keeps only in-frame clones and is missing some. The sample has roughly 45,000 clones, roughly 76% seen once. The specimen was peripheral blood. The source of these receptors is a woman between 65 and 79 years old with acute or convalescent COVID-19.

This chain connects TRBV6-5 to TRBJ1-2; 10 positions agree with TRBD1. This CDR3 comprises 15 residues. The germline V gene has CDR1 MNHEY and CDR2 SVGAGI. V shed 4 bases, J shed 8 bases, and the junction held 10 bases outside the gene matches. CDR3 residues: CASSSGTGEVGGYTF. CDR3 nucleotides: TGTGCCAGCAGTTCTGGGACAGGGGAGGTAGGGGGCTACACCTTC.

The chain combines TRBV18 with TRBJ1-2; TRBD1 agrees at 7 bases. V trimming: 0 bases; J trimming: 6 bases; junction bases outside the gene matches: 10. There are 16 residues in the CDR3. CDR1 KGHSH and CDR2 LQKENI come from the germline V gene. CDR3 sequence: CASSPPTGRQVNGYTF. The CDR3 DNA follows: TGTGCCAGCTCACCACCGACAGGGAGGCAAGTAAATGGCTACACCTTC.

The chain uses TRBV15 and TRBJ2-7; 7 nucleotides align to TRBD1. The CDR3 extends over 15 amino acids. J gave up 7 bases and V 1 base, and 10 bases lay outside the gene matches. Germline values: CDR1 LNHNV, CDR2 YYDKDF (reference sequence). The CDR3 is CATSRGGTAYVEQYF. DNA for the CDR3: TGTGCCACCAGCAGAGGAGGGACAGCCTACGTGGAGCAGTACTTC.

The V gene is TRBV9, the J gene TRBJ1-5; TRBD1 matches at 8 bases. The germline V gene encodes CDR1 SGDLS and CDR2 YYNGEE. CDR3 length: 15 amino acids. With 2 bases clipped from V and 4 bases from J, the junction kept 5 bases outside the gene matches. CDR3 region: CASSVGQGRNQPQHF. The CDR3 DNA sequence: TGTGCCAGCAGCGTCGGACAGGGCCGAAATCAGCCCCAGCATTTT. Combining the CDR3 with reference TRBV9 and TRBJ1-5 gives the whole variable domain DSGVTQTPKHLITATGQRVTLRCSPRSGDLSVYWYQQSLDQGLQFLIQYYNGEERAKGNILERFSAQQFPDLHSELNLSSLELGDSALYFCASSVGQGRNQPQHFGDGTRLSIL.

The chain has TRBV9 and TRBJ2-2, with D possibly matching TRBD1 (5 bases). Trimming shortened V by 0 bases and J by 5 bases, and 11 bases separated the two germline ends. CDR3 size: 15 residues. The germline V gene encodes CDR1 SGDLS and CDR2 YYNGEE. The DNA for the CDR3 is TGTGCCAGCAGCGTAGTGTCAGGGTATACCGGGGAGCTGTTTTTT. The encoded protein is CASSVVSGYTGELFF.

This clone is a singleton in its sample. This chain connects TRBV7-6 to TRBJ2-5; D might be TRBD1 (6 bases). Germline assignment: CDR1 SGHVS and CDR2 FNYEAQ. Trimming shortened V by 0 bases and J by 3 bases, and 17 bases separated the two germline ends. The CDR3 runs 17 residues. In nucleotides, the CDR3 is TGTGCCAGCAGCTTAGCCCCTCCGACAGGAACGAAAGAGACCCAGTACTTC. Translating it yields CASSLAPPTGTKETQYF.

This clone was observed a few times. CDR3 protein: CASRPTVANYGYTF. The CDR3 nucleotides are TGTGCCAGCAGACCGACAGTAGCTAACTATGGCTACACCTTC. The chain joins TRBV2 to TRBJ1-2; the D gene is possibly TRBD1 (5 bases). V was pared by 6 bases and J by 0 bases, with 11 bases between. Germline V gene data show CDR1 as SNHLY and CDR2 as FYNNEI. The CDR3 runs to 14 residues.

This chain connects TRBV9 to TRBJ2-5; TRBD2 matches at 13 bases. The CDR3 extends over 19 amino acids. J gave up 0 bases and V 4 bases, and 12 bases lay outside the gene matches. CDR1 is SGDLS and CDR2 is YYNGEE in the germline V gene. Written as DNA, the CDR3 is TGTGCCAGCAGCTCGGGACTAGCGGGGTTATACTCGTACCAAGAGACCCAGTACTTC. Translation: CASSSGLAGLYSYQETQYF.

This clone was seen only once. The chain couples TRBV28 to TRBJ2-5, with no clear D. The V and J ends lost 3 bases and 1 base respectively, with 9 bases between them. The germline gives CDR1 MDHEN, CDR2 SYDVKM. The CDR3 is 14 amino acids. The CDR3 DNA sequence: TGTGCCAGCAGTTTCGCGTCGCCCCAAGAGACCCAGTACTTC. It translates to CASSFASPQETQYF.

The chain combines TRBV28 with TRBJ1-1, with no clear D. The CDR3 is made up of 16 amino acids. V was shortened by 2 bases and J by 4 bases, with 17 bases between the two germline ends. Germline CDR1 reads MDHEN; CDR2 reads SYDVKM. CDR3 nucleotides: TGTGCCAGCAGTTTAAAAGGAGGGAATAAGGCCACTGAAGCTTTCTTT. Its translation is CASSLKGGNKATEAFF.

This chain joins TRBV7-9 and TRBJ1-1; a weak D match, TRBD1 (5 bases). Trimming left V 1 base short and J 10 bases short, with 13 bases between. This CDR3 is 13 amino acids long. Germline V gene lookup returns CDR1 SEHNR and CDR2 FQNEAQ (reference sequence). CDR3 in amino acids: CASSLVGALGAFF. For the CDR3, the DNA is TGTGCCAGCAGCTTAGTTGGGGCGCTGGGAGCTTTCTTT.

As regards this clone: This specimen includes other DNA sequences encoding the same CDR3. This sequence joins TRBV4-3 and TRBJ1-2, with a tentative D call TRBD1 (5 bases). In germline, CDR1 is LGHNA, CDR2 YSLEER. This CDR3 has 16 residues. V gave up 0 bases and J gave up 4 bases, with 15 bases separating them. The CDR3 nucleotides read TGCGCCAGCAGCCAAGATTTACTTGAGGGACTCTATGGCTACACCTTC. Its translation: CASSQDLLEGLYGYTF.

This clone has only one observation. The gene calls are TRBV19 and TRBJ1-1; D possibly corresponds to TRBD1 (6 bases). Trimming took off 7 bases at V and 2 bases at J, with 20 bases between the two ends. Germline lookup yields CDR1 LNHDA and CDR2 SQIVND (reference sequence). This CDR3 is 16 amino acids long. Here the CDR3 reads CASNRIQADRNTEAFF. The CDR3 DNA reads as TGTGCCAGTAACCGAATACAGGCGGACAGAAACACTGAAGCTTTCTTT.

V and J are TRBV3-1 (or the pseudogene TRBV3-2) and TRBJ1-1, with a possible D match to TRBD1 (6 bases). This CDR3 comprises 16 residues. V was pared by 0 bases and J by 3 bases, with 14 bases between. Germline lookup yields CDR1 LGHDT and CDR2 YNNKEL (reference sequence). CDR3 residues: CASSQDGGAIYTEAFF. The DNA for the CDR3 is TGTGCCAGCAGCCAAGATGGGGGGGCGATCTACACTGAAGCTTTCTTT.

The chain recombines TRBV28 with TRBJ1-1; 7 bases agree with TRBD1. V gave up 3 bases and J gave up 5 bases; unmatched junction bases: 18. Germline-derived CDR1 and CDR2 are MDHEN and SYDVKM. The length of the CDR3 is 18 residues. The CDR3 loop reads CASSFWTGMRTEGTEAFF. CDR3 DNA: TGTGCCAGCAGTTTCTGGACAGGTATGCGTACCGAAGGTACTGAAGCTTTCTTT.

This clone was detected many times. This rearrangement joins TRBV19 to TRBJ2-7, with D perhaps matching TRBD1 (5 bases). The germline CDR1 and CDR2 sequences are LNHDA and SQIVND (reference sequence). Deletions cut 6 bases from V and 3 bases from J, with 12 bases between. This CDR3 is 13 amino acids long. The CDR3, as DNA: TGTGCCAGTAGGGGGCAGGGCCTCTACGAGCAGTACTTC. This gives the protein CASRGQGLYEQYF.

This clone has more than one count but fewer than ten. The chain couples TRBV7-9 to TRBJ2-7; the match to TRBD2 covers 9 bases. CDR3 length: 14 amino acids. Losses at the gene ends were 5 bases for V and 3 bases for J; bases not matched to a gene: 5. CDR1 is SEHNR, CDR2 FQNEAQ, per germline (reference sequence). In DNA form, the CDR3 reads TGTGCCAGCAGCCCGGGACTAGCTCTCTACGAGCAGTACTTC. Translated: CASSPGLALYEQYF.